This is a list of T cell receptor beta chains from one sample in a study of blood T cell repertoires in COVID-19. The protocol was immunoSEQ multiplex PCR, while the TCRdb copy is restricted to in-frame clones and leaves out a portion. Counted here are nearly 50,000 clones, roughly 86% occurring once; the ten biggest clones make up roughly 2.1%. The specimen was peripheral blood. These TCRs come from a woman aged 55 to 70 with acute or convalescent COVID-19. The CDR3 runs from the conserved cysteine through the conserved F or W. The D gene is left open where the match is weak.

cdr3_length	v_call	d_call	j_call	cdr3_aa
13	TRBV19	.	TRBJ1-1	CASSIVPNTEAFF
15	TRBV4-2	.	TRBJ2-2	CASSQEVGTAGELFF
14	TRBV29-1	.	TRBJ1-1	CSATEGWGGTEAFF
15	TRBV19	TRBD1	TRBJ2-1	CASSNPGTGALEQFF
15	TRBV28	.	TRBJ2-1	CASNPALAVDNEQFF
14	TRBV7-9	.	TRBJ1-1	CASSPGGLTTEAFF
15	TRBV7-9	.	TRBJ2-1	CASSLDRSSYNEQFF
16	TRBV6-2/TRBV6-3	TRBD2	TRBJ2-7	CASSYNAGTTHYEQYF
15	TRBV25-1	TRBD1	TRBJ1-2	CASSTPTGTNYGYTF
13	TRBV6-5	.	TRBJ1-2	CAASGGSNYGYTF
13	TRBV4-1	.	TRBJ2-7	CASSRDSNYEQYF
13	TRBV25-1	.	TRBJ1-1	CASSVGASTEAFF
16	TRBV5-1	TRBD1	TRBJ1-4	CASSYDPGQLNEKLFF
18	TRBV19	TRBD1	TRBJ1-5	CASTRDRGGSGSNQPQHF
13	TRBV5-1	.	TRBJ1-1	CASSLELNTEAFF
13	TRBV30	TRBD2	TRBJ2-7	CAWTPLGRAEQYF